The next 17 T cell receptor beta chains were all read from a single sample in a study of CD8+CD57+ T cells in acquired aplastic anemia. The template for TCR beta VDJ and CDR3 sequence profiling was genomic DNA. From the reads, TCRdb called clonotypes with MiXCR, one entry per CDR3 protein. The repertoire holds some 180,000 distinct CDR3 sequences, with 50% to 65% as singletons. Those patients picked for sequencing had displayed CD8+CD57+ cell expansion on flow cytometry. Sample: sorted CD4+, CD8+, or CD8+CD57+ T cells (not recorded which) from PBMCs. Receptors originate from a human donor with aplastic anemia.

On this clonotype itself: Likely a read error: the CDR3 ends without its conserved phenylalanine or tryptophan. The chain is built from TRBV29-1 and TRBJ2-1, with TRBD1 matching over 7 bases. Germline assignment: CDR1 SQVTM and CDR2 ANQGSEA. This CDR3 comprises 15 residues. The CDR3 region is CRGRTGHGSYNEQFL. Here the CDR3 DNA reads TGCAGAGGGCGGACAGGACACGGCTCCTACAATGAGCAGTTCCTC.

The sample holds many counts of this clonotype. This sequence joins TRBV7-2 and TRBJ2-1; TRBD2 aligns across 12 bases. CDR3 length equals 16 residues. Trimming at V came to 4 bases and at J to 8 bases, leaving 9 bases not matched to a gene. Germline V gene data show CDR1 as SGHTA and CDR2 as FQGNSA. CDR3 region: CASSSVTSGGGDEQFF. The CDR3 DNA reads TGTGCCAGCAGCTCCGTGACTAGCGGGGGCGGGGATGAGCAGTTCTTC.

The V gene is TRBV20-1, the J gene TRBJ2-2, with D perhaps TRBD1 (5 bases). CDR1 is DFQATT and CDR2 is SNEGSKA in the germline V gene (reference sequence). V was clipped by 3 bases and J by 11 bases, with 22 bases between them. This CDR3 comprises 15 residues. CDR3 sequence reads: CSARDWGRGGGELFF. CDR3 nucleotides: TGCAGTGCTAGGGATTGGGGTAGGGGCGGCGGAGAGCTGTTTTTT.

To note about this clonotype: This may stem from a read error, because a much larger clone lies one nucleotide away. The chain couples TRBV6-5 to TRBJ2-7; D possibly uses TRBD1 or TRBD2 (5 bases each). Germline V lookup: CDR1 MNHEY, CDR2 SVGAGI. The CDR3 covers 13 residues. CDR3 residues: CASSFGATYEQHF. The CDR3 DNA reads TGTGCCAGCAGTTTCGGGGCCACCTACGAGCAGCACTTC.

This chain connects TRBV20-1 to TRBJ2-5, with 10 bases fitting TRBD2. Germline V gene data show CDR1 as DFQATT and CDR2 as SNEGSKA (reference sequence). The CDR3 is 14 amino acids. After removal of 3 bases from V and 2 bases from J, the junction contained 3 bases not matched to a gene. As DNA, the CDR3 is TGCAGTGCTAGCCTGGGACTAGCGCAAGAGACCCAGTACTTC. It yields the protein CSASLGLAQETQYF.

V and J are TRBV15 and TRBJ2-1; D might be TRBD2 (6 bases). The CDR3 has 14 residues. V lost 1 base to trimming and J lost 7 bases, with 11 bases between them. Germline CDR1 is LNHNV and CDR2 is YYDKDF (reference sequence). DNA for the CDR3: TGTGCCACCAGCAGAGCGGGGGTTAGTAATGAGCAGTTCTTC. Its protein product is CATSRAGVSNEQFF.

This chain links TRBV7-6 with TRBJ2-5, with D perhaps TRBD2 (5 bases). V lost 4 bases, J lost 5 bases, and 8 bases lay in between. This CDR3 is built from 12 residues. CDR1 and CDR2 (germline): SGHVS, FNYEAQ. The CDR3 region is CASSSRGETQYF. The DNA of the CDR3 is TGTGCCAGCAGCTCCCGAGGGGAGACCCAGTACTTC.

The V and J genes are TRBV2 and TRBJ2-7; D is perhaps TRBD1 or TRBD2 (5 bases each). V lost 8 bases and J lost 3, with 8 bases in between. From germline, CDR1 is SNHLY and CDR2 FYNNEI. This CDR3 is built from 11 residues. This chain's CDR3 is CASGTIYEQYF. Here the CDR3 DNA reads TGTGCCAGCGGGACCATCTACGAGCAGTACTTC. Together with reference TRBV2 and TRBJ2-7, the CDR3 gives the full variable domain: EPEVTQTPSHQVTQMGQEVILRCVPISNHLYFYWYRQILGQKVEFLVSFYNNEISEKSEIFDDQFSVERPDGSNFTLKIRSTKLEDSAMYFCASGTIYEQYFGPGTRLTVT.

The chain joins TRBV19 to TRBJ1-2; D ambiguous. The CDR3 is 14 residues long. Trimming removed 6 bases at V and 7 bases at J, with 18 bases between. Germline V gene data show CDR1 as LNHDA and CDR2 as SQIVND (reference sequence). The CDR3 DNA sequence: TGTGCCAGTAGGTCCGGGATGGAAAGTGGTGGCTACACCTTC. This translates into CASRSGMESGGYTF. Full variable domain (rest looked up from reference TRBV19 and TRBJ1-2): DGGITQSPKYLFRKEGQNVTLSCEQNLNHDAMYWYRQDPGQGLRLIYYSQIVNDFQKGDIAEGYSVSREKKESFPLTVTSAQKNPTAFYLCASRSGMESGGYTFGSGTRLTVV.

The chain has TRBV20-1 and TRBJ2-1; D is unclear. The germline V and J ends were trimmed by 1 base and 5 bases, with 15 bases remaining between them. The CDR3 has 15 residues. The germline CDR1 and CDR2 sequences are DFQATT and SNEGSKA (reference sequence). The CDR3 reads CSARGDKRPHNEQFF. The CDR3 nucleotides are TGCAGTGCTAGAGGCGACAAGAGGCCCCACAATGAGCAGTTCTTC.

The rearrangement links TRBV7-2 to TRBJ2-7; tentatively, D is TRBD1 (6 bases). The V and J ends lost 10 bases and 3 bases respectively, with 19 bases between them. This CDR3 is 14 amino acids long. The V gene's germline CDR1 is SGHTA and CDR2 FQGNSA. DNA for the CDR3: TGTGCCAACAGACAGAACCGGGACAACTACGAGCAGTACTTC. This codes for CANRQNRDNYEQYF.

The chain recombines TRBV6-6 with TRBJ1-1; no firm D call. The CDR3 runs to 12 residues. CDR1 is MNHNY and CDR2 is SVGAGI in the germline V gene (reference sequence). The DNA of the CDR3 is TGTGGGGTCGGAGGGCCGCAGACTGAAGCTTTCTTT. Encoded protein: CGVGGPQTEAFF.

Here the CDR3 DNA reads TGCGCCAGCAGCTTGGGGCAGGGGCCCGGATCAGCTTCACCCCTCCACTTT. Translating it yields CASSLGQGPGSASPLHF. This chain links TRBV5-1 with TRBJ1-6; D possibly corresponds to TRBD1 (6 bases). Germline CDR1 and CDR2: SGHRS and YFSETQ. V lost 0 bases, J lost 9 bases, and 19 bases lay in between. The CDR3 totals 17 residues. Complete variable domain (other parts from reference TRBV5-1 and TRBJ1-6): KAGVTQTPRYLIKTRGQQVTLSCSPISGHRSVSWYQQTPGQGLQFLFEYFSETQRNKGNFPGRFSGRQFSNSRSEMNVSTLELGDSALYLCASSLGQGPGSASPLHFGNGTRLTVT.

This sequence joins TRBV12-3 or TRBV12-4 and TRBJ1-1; possible D gene TRBD1, 5 bases. Trimming left V 6 bases short and J 5 bases short, with 13 bases between. The CDR3 loop spans 13 amino acids. DNA for the CDR3: TGTGCCAGCAGCTCACAGTGGGGGACTGAAGCTTTCTTT. Amino acids: CASSSQWGTEAFF.

This CDR3 reads CASSLWLAESTDTQYF. CDR3 DNA: TGCGCCAGCAGCTTGTGGTTAGCCGAAAGCACAGATACGCAGTATTTT. The rearrangement links TRBV5-1 to TRBJ2-3; D remains unclear. The V end lost 1 base, the J end lost 0 bases, and 12 bases lay between the germline ends. The germline CDR1 and CDR2 sequences are SGHRS and YFSETQ. CDR3 length equals 16 residues.

Comments on this clonotype: This clone may be a read error of a much larger clone one base away. The chain carries TRBV27 and TRBJ2-2; D possibly matches TRBD1 or TRBD2 (5 bases each). Germline V gene sequence: CDR1 MNHEY, CDR2 SMNVEV (reference sequence). The CDR3 length is 14 residues. Trimming took off 6 bases at V and 1 base at J, with 9 bases between the two ends. The DNA of the CDR3 is TGTGCCAGCAGCAGGGACGAGAACACCGGGGAGCTGTTTTTT. This encodes CASSRDENTGELFF.

The chain carries TRBV5-1 and TRBJ2-7; 7 bases fit TRBD1. Trimming cost V 2 bases and J 3 bases; bases outside gene matches: 5. Germline V gene sequence: CDR1 SGHRS, CDR2 YFSETQ. The CDR3 loop spans 14 amino acids. The CDR3 sequence: CASSLWTGDYEQYF. CDR3 coding DNA: TGCGCCAGCAGCTTATGGACAGGCGACTACGAGCAGTACTTC.